This T cell receptor (beta chain) was recovered during a study of beta chain features in type 1 diabetes. With regard to this clone: This specimen includes other DNA sequences encoding the same CDR3.

V lost 6 bases and J 6 bases, leaving 12 bases between the germline ends. Germline V gene lookup returns CDR1 SGHTA and CDR2 FQGNSA. The CDR3 consists of 13 residues. The whole isolated RNA underwent reverse transcription, so sequencing captured expressed TCRB transcripts. TCRdb's table, derived via immunoSEQ multiplex PCR, lists solely in-frame clones and lacks some. Found here are under 25,000 clones, approximately 50% of them singletons; the top ten hold about 0.4%. The chain recombines TRBV7-2 with TRBJ2-1, with TRBD2 as a possible D gene (5 bases). This receptor was obtained from a young man in good health. The source material was stem cell memory CD4+ T cells from blood. The CDR3 sequence is CASSFSGSNEQFF. CDR3 bases: TGTGCCAGCAGTTTTTCGGGGAGCAATGAGCAGTTCTTC.